What follows are 25 T cell receptor delta chains derived from one specimen sequenced in a study of γδ T cells in repeated Plasmodium falciparum infection. Vgamma9/Vdelta2+ and Vdelta2-negative gammadelta T cells were flow-sorted from PBMC for bulk sequencing. TCRdb reran clone calling via CATT on the multiplex PCR reads. This sample has 70,000 to 95,000 delta-chain clones, with more than 1.4% found just once. Sequencing was performed on gamma-delta T cells from blood. The receptors derive from a pool of human donors (malaria-infected and uninfected, not separated).

This clone was seen repeatedly, ten times or more. The V call is TRDV1, the J call TRDJ1, with 11 bases matching TRDD3. As TCRdb names no J gene, one was assigned here on the basis of a DNA match to germline. The ends lost 3 bases at V and 3 bases at J; junction bases unmatched: 27. CDR1 and CDR2 from the germline V gene are TSWWSYY and QGS. The CDR3 loop spans 23 amino acids. CDR3 loop: CALGEIRPQTFPVLGDIPDKLIF. DNA of the CDR3: TGTGCTCTTGGGGAGATAAGGCCTCAAACTTTCCCCGTACTGGGGGATATTCCCGATAAACTCATCTTT.

There are many counts of this clone. This specimen includes other DNA sequences encoding the same CDR3. The genes are TRDV1 and TRDJ1, with D perhaps TRDD3 (5 bases). V was shortened by 5 bases and J by 2 bases, with 27 bases between the two germline ends. The CDR3 runs to 19 residues. CDR1 and CDR2 from the germline V gene are TSWWSYY and QGS. The CDR3 DNA reads as TGTGCTCTTGGGCCCCAGGGATCTCGGACCCTGGGCTGGACCGATAAACTCATCTTT. It specifies CALGPQGSRTLGWTDKLIF.

This clone has more than one count but fewer than ten. This DNA's translation and the protein TCRdb lists, from a much larger clone, do not match at residue 7, likely due to a read error; the protein shown is translated from the DNA. The rearrangement links TRDV1 to TRDJ1; 13 bases are a match to TRDD3. Assignment of the J gene here rests on matching the DNA to germline, because TCRdb gives none. V shed 0 bases, J shed 0 bases, and the junction held 31 bases outside the gene matches. Germline V gene data show CDR1 as TSWWSYY and CDR2 as QGS. The CDR3 runs 27 residues. This CDR3 reads CALGELTLATRHTGGYAIGRYTDKLIF. CDR3 in DNA: TGTGCTCTTGGGGAACTAACTTTGGCTACTCGCCATACTGGGGGATACGCGATAGGGAGGTACACCGATAAACTCATCTTT.

Note on this clone: TCRdb's protein for this DNA is that of a much larger clone and differs from the translation at residue 6, likely a read error; the protein shown is the DNA translation. The chain employs TRDV2 and TRDJ1, with 12 nucleotides matching TRDD3. The J gene, not given by TCRdb, was assigned here from a germline match of the nucleotide sequence. Germline V gene lookup returns CDR1 GEAIGNYY and CDR2 EKD. V dropped 0 bases and J dropped 3; count of bases not matched to a gene: 7. The CDR3 length is 17 residues. Here the CDR3 reads CACDTTVLGDTADKLIF. The CDR3 DNA is TGTGCCTGTGACACCACCGTACTGGGGGATACTGCCGATAAACTCATCTTT.

This clone has at least ten counts. Within the sample, other DNA sequences also encode this same CDR3. The J gene is TRDJ1, the V gene TRDV1; 7 positions match TRDD3. After removal of 1 base from V and 0 bases from J, the junction contained 11 bases not matched to a gene. Germline V gives CDR1 TSWWSYY, CDR2 QGS. The CDR3 length is 18 residues. For the CDR3, the DNA is TGTGCTCTTGGGGAACGGCTGGGGGCCTCCGGGAACACCGATAAACTCATCTTT. Amino acid sequence: CALGERLGASGNTDKLIF.

As to this clone: The TCRdb protein, from a much larger clone, departs from this DNA's translation at residue 2, likely by read error; the protein shown derives from the DNA. This chain connects TRDV1 to TRDJ1; perhaps TRDD3 as D (5 bases). The CDR3 consists of 18 residues. Per germline, CDR1 TSWWSYY and CDR2 QGS. For the CDR3, the DNA is TGTTCTCTTGGGGAACTTTTCCCCATTCCGGGCGAATCTGGTAAACTCATCTTT. Translation: CSLGELFPIPGESGKLIF.

A note on this clone: Translating this DNA gives a protein that differs at residue 13 from the TCRdb one, which belongs to a much larger clone; a read error is likely, and the protein shown is this translation. This sequence joins TRDV1 and TRDJ1; 8 bases match TRDD3. The germline V gene encodes CDR1 TSWWSYY and CDR2 QGS. V was clipped by 1 base and J by 2 bases; unmatched bases: 15. The CDR3 extends over 19 amino acids. The CDR3 sequence: CALGEHYVSGDIGTDKLIF. In DNA, the CDR3 is TGTGCTCTTGGGGAACATTACGTCTCGGGGGATATTGGTACCGATAAACTCATCTTT.

In regard to this clone: The protein in TCRdb stems from a much larger clone and differs at residue 19 from this DNA's translation, likely a read error; here the protein is translated from the DNA. The J gene has no call, while the V gene is TRDV1; the table assigns TRDD3, which was not confirmed against the DNA. The CDR3 covers 20 residues. CDR1 is TSWWSYY, CDR2 QGS, per germline. This CDR3 reads CALGPTSRWWGIPGADKLTF. The DNA for the CDR3 is TGTGCTCTTGGGCCAACCAGTCGTTGGTGGGGGATACCGGGCGCCGATAAACTCACCTTT.

Comments on this clone: TCRdb has a much larger clone's protein, which differs at residue 9 from the translation of this DNA, likely because of a read error; what is shown is the protein translated from the DNA. V and J are TRDV2 and TRDJ1, with 7 bases matching TRDD3. No J gene is reported in TCRdb; it was inferred here by comparing the DNA with germline. The V and J ends lost 0 bases and 7 bases, in that order; junction bases with no gene match: 7. CDR3 length equals 14 residues. CDR1 is GEAIGNYY, CDR2 EKD, per germline. The CDR3 protein is CACDTGTGESKLIF. CDR3 DNA: TGTGCCTGTGACACCGGTACTGGGGAATCTAAACTCATCTTT.

A remark on this clone: The protein TCRdb lists belongs to a much larger clone and differs from this DNA's translation at residue 13, which points to a read error; the protein shown is made from the DNA. The chain has TRDV1 and TRDJ1; 9 bases align to TRDD3. The J gene, absent from TCRdb, was called here by matching the DNA to germline. Looked up from germline, CDR1 is TSWWSYY and CDR2 is QGS. V was pared by 0 bases and J by 10 bases, with 42 bases of the junction left unmatched. This CDR3 has 26 amino acids. The CDR3 nucleotides are TGTGCTCTTGGGGAACTGTCCTGGCCTTCTCTCCCAGGCCTCCCATACTGGGGGACGGTTTGGAATGGACTCATCTTT. Translation: CALGELSWPSLPGLPYWGTVWNGLIF.

In this sample, this clone turned up a few times. The protein TCRdb lists belongs to a much larger clone and differs from this DNA's translation at residue 9, which points to a read error; the protein shown is made from the DNA. The genes are TRDV1 and TRDJ1; D might be TRDD2 (6 bases). The J gene was not available in TCRdb and was assigned here by matching the DNA to germline segments. The V and J ends lost 0 bases and 0 bases respectively, with 14 bases between them. CDR3 length: 17 amino acids. The V gene's germline CDR1 is TSWWSYY and CDR2 QGS. The DNA for the CDR3 is TGTGCTCTTGGGGAACTGCCCTTCCCCCCTAACACCGATAAACTCATCTTT. Encoded protein: CALGELPFPPNTDKLIF.

A note on this clone: TCRdb assigns this DNA the protein of a much larger clone, which departs from its translation at residue 3; this likely reflects a read error, and the protein shown comes from translating the DNA. The CDR3, as DNA: TGTGCCTGGCCCGAGGCCTGGGGGATACGCTCCTGGGACACCCGACAGATGTTTTTC. Protein: CAWPEAWGIRSWDTRQMFF. The rearrangement links TRDV2 to TRDJ3; 12 nucleotides align to TRDD3. The J gene, absent from TCRdb, was called here by matching the DNA to germline. The V segment lost 7 bases and the J segment 0 bases; nucleotides outside the gene matches: 9. The germline V gene has CDR1 GEAIGNYY and CDR2 EKD. This CDR3 has 19 amino acids.

This clone has just a few counts. A far larger clone is off by one base, so a read error is likely. This sample includes further DNA sequences coding for the same CDR3. This chain joins TRDV1 and TRDJ2; 11 bases are a match to TRDD3. Germline loops: CDR1 TSWWSYY, CDR2 QGS. This CDR3 has 19 amino acids. The CDR3 protein is CALGEVSYWGIGLTAQLFF. The CDR3 nucleotides are TGTGCCCTTGGGGAAGTCTCTTACTGGGGGATAGGTTTGACAGCACAACTCTTCTTT.

The table lists this clone with many counts. Just one base apart from a much larger clone, this may be a read error. The same CDR3 also results from other DNA sequences found in this sample. V gene TRDV1 combines with J gene TRDJ1; possibly TRDD3 for D (7 bases). As TCRdb names no J gene, one was assigned here on the basis of a DNA match to germline. This CDR3 has 21 residues. CDR1 is TSWWSYY, CDR2 QGS, per germline. The ends were cut back, 3 bases at V and 0 bases at J, with 29 bases in the middle. Here the CDR3 reads CALGELCSYNLWGFYTDKLIF. The CDR3, as DNA: TGTGCTCTTGGGGAGCTTTGCTCCTACAATCTCTGGGGGTTCTACACCGATAAACTCATCTTT.

This clone was counted a few times. This DNA's translation and the protein TCRdb lists, from a much larger clone, do not match at residue 15, likely due to a read error; the protein shown is translated from the DNA. The rearrangement links TRDV1 to TRDJ1; 12 nucleotides match TRDD3. TCRdb leaves out the J gene; it was filled in here by matching the DNA to germline. This CDR3 has 21 residues. Trimming removed 0 bases from V and 0 bases from J; junction bases left unmatched: 14. The germline CDR1 and CDR2 sequences are TSWWSYY and QGS. The CDR3 spells CALGELVPASYWGIHTDKLIF. In DNA, the CDR3 is TGTGCTCTTGGGGAACTGGTCCCGGCTTCCTACTGGGGGATACACACCGATAAACTCATCTTT.

Details on this clone: This likely traces to a read error, being one base from a far larger clone. Other DNA sequences in the same sample also yield this CDR3. The J gene was not called, though the V gene is TRDV2. The CDR3 consists of 13 residues. Germline V gives CDR1 GEAIGNYY, CDR2 EKD. The CDR3 sequence: CACDEEAQLGLIF. Here the CDR3 DNA reads TGTGCCTGTGACGAGGAGGCACAATTAGGGCTCATCTTT.

This clone was observed at least ten times. V is TRDV1 and J is TRDJ1; 12 bases line up with TRDD3. Germline CDR1 and CDR2: TSWWSYY and QGS. This CDR3 is 21 amino acids long. The J segment lost 1 base and the V segment lost 2 bases, leaving 17 bases of the junction unmatched. CDR3 nucleotides: TGTGCTCTTGGGGAAACAGGCCCCATTCCGCTGGGGGATACGCGCACCGATAAACTCATCTTT. Translating it yields CALGETGPIPLGDTRTDKLIF.

As to this clone: This may stem from a read error, because a much larger clone lies one nucleotide away. In the same sample, other DNA sequences code for this CDR3. The chain employs TRDV1 and TRDJ1; 12 bases are shared with TRDD3. There are 22 residues in the CDR3. Germline loops: CDR1 TSWWSYY, CDR2 QGS. The V segment lost 6 bases and the J segment 2 bases; nucleotides outside the gene matches: 25. CDR3 sequence reads: CALGESFSSSLLGDTGTDKLIF. The CDR3 coding sequence is TGTGCTCTTGGTGAATCCTTCTCTTCCTCGCTACTGGGGGATACTGGGACCGATAAACTCATCTTT.

Points on this clone: TCRdb attributes to this sequence the protein of a much larger clone, which differs from the DNA translation at residue 3; a read error is likely, and the protein displayed is translated from the DNA. J is TRDJ1 and V is TRDV2, with D tentatively TRDD3 (6 bases). In the absence of a J gene in TCRdb, the DNA was matched to germline to assign it here. The length of the CDR3 is 19 residues. The germline V gene encodes CDR1 GEAIGNYY and CDR2 EKD. CDR3 DNA: TGTGCCCGTGACACCGTCGGCCTCGAGGGTGGGATAAGGGCCGATAAACTCATCTTT. Amino acids: CARDTVGLEGGIRADKLIF.

Notes on this clone: TCRdb pairs this DNA with a much larger clone's protein that differs at residue 2, likely a read error; the protein shown was translated from the DNA. Written as DNA, the CDR3 is TGTTCTCTTGGGGAACTAGCCCTACTAGGTGGGGGATGGTTGACAGCACAACTCTTCTTT. This translates into CSLGELALLGGGWLTAQLFF. The chain is built from TRDV1 and TRDJ2; 8 bases are a match to TRDD3. The CDR3 runs to 20 residues. The germline V gene encodes CDR1 TSWWSYY and CDR2 QGS.

Comments on this clone: This DNA translates differently at residue 6 from the TCRdb protein, which is that of a much larger clone; a read error is likely, and the protein shown is the DNA's own translation. J is TRDJ1 and V is TRDV1, with TRDD3 identical over 12 bases. V was pared by 5 bases and J by 12 bases, with 10 bases of the junction left unmatched. Germline assignment: CDR1 TSWWSYY and CDR2 QGS. The CDR3 extends over 14 amino acids. The chain's CDR3 is CALGTGLLGDTIIF. CDR3 in DNA: TGTGCTCTTGGGACCGGCTTACTGGGGGATACAATCATCTTT.

Regarding this clone: Only one base separates this from a far larger clonotype, so it likely reflects a read error. Other nucleotide sequences in the sample specify the same CDR3. The rearrangement links TRDV3 to TRDJ1, with 8 bases that match TRDD3. In the absence of a J gene in TCRdb, the DNA was matched to germline to assign it here. This CDR3 region has 16 residues. Germline trimming cut 3 bases from V and 6 bases from J; bases unmatched to any gene: 18. Germline CDR1 reads TVYSNPD; CDR2 reads GDNSRS (reference sequence). The CDR3 region is CALIRPTGGFPNKLIF. The CDR3 DNA reads as TGTGCCTTGATCCGTCCGACTGGGGGGTTTCCGAATAAACTCATCTTT.

The sample holds a few counts of this clone. The identical CDR3 is also encoded by other nucleotide sequences in the sample. The V gene call is TRDV1, and the J gene call is absent; the D call TRDD3 from the table was never checked on the DNA. The CDR3 has 17 amino acids. The germline V gene encodes CDR1 TSWWSYY and CDR2 QGS. CDR3 in DNA: TGTGCTCTTGGGGAAGTTAGGGGATACACGGTCACCGATAAACTCATTTTT. Its translation is CALGEVRGYTVTDKLIF.

Ten or more counts support this clone. The chain carries TRDV1 and TRDJ1, with D possibly TRDD3 on 5 matching bases. From germline, CDR1 is TSWWSYY and CDR2 QGS. The CDR3 is 16 residues long. V lost 1 base, J lost 1 base, and 13 bases lay in between. The CDR3 sequence: CALGEQVGLCTDKLIF. As DNA, the CDR3 is TGTGCTCTTGGGGAACAAGTGGGGTTGTGCACCGATAAACTCATCTTT.

With regard to this clone: This DNA's translation and the protein TCRdb lists, from a much larger clone, do not match at residue 18, likely due to a read error; the protein shown is translated from the DNA. V gene TRDV2 was called; the J gene was not; TRDD3, the D gene given by the table, was not confirmed from the DNA. The CDR3 contains 20 residues. CDR1 is GEAIGNYY, CDR2 EKD, per germline. The DNA for the CDR3 is TGTGCCTGTGACACCGGAGTCAATCCTCCCAACTCCTGGGACACCCGACAGGTGTTTTTC. As protein: CACDTGVNPPNSWDTRQVFF.